This TCR beta chain was observed in a study of cytomegalovirus exposure and HLA in healthy donors. In the case of this clone: Its antigen is undetermined.

Researchers ran the PCR with 60 Vbeta and 13 Jbeta primers. Profiling relied on immunoSEQ multiplex PCR, and the TCRdb table lists in-frame clones only, not all of them. The repertoire holds 99,000 or so clones, around 72% seen once, with about 2.2% in the top ten. Germline loops: CDR1 MNHEY, CDR2 SVGAGI. V shed 6 bases and J 9 bases; nucleotides not matched to a gene: 12. CDR3 size: 15 residues. Study observations and caveats: Trimming of TCR beta V- and J-genes showed a link, identified in a later analysis, to a missense DCLRE1C variant.

The material sequenced was PBMCs. The rearrangement links TRBV6-5 to TRBJ2-7, with 12 bases aligning to TRBD1. This TCR was recovered from a man younger than 40 in good health and CMV-seronegative. The CDR3 reads CASRGEGTGGQGQYF. The CDR3 DNA follows: TGTGCCAGCAGGGGAGAAGGGACAGGGGGCCAGGGGCAGTACTTC.